This TCR beta chain was recorded in a study of blood T cell repertoires in COVID-19. Study-level information: Acute-phase and convalescent COVID-19 samples originated in the United States, Italy and Spain. PBMCs, B-cell-depleted T cells, or T cells were the source of the cDNA or gDNA that made up the material.

How the authors handled the data: Reference gene primer amplification in the assay estimated nucleated cell counts. The method was immunoSEQ multiplex PCR; TCRdb's version includes in-frame clones alone and lacks a portion of them. The V and J calls and the clone size are those of that table, but D and trimming were determined from the DNA. This sample carries tens of thousands of clones, about 83% of them seen once, and the ten largest clones take 35% to 50%. This CDR3 has 14 amino acids. Germline V gene lookup returns CDR1 SEHNR and CDR2 FQNEAQ (reference sequence). V was clipped by 4 bases and J by 1 base, with 8 bases between them. This clone has just one count.

Sequenced: peripheral blood. The chain combines TRBV7-9 with TRBJ1-5; a weak D match, TRBD1 (6 bases). This TCR was sampled from an elderly man with acute or convalescent COVID-19. Here the CDR3 reads CASSSTGSNQPQHF. The CDR3 nucleotides are TGTGCCAGCAGCTCAACAGGGAGCAATCAGCCCCAGCATTTT.